The T cell receptor beta chain under discussion was sequenced for a study of T cell clonality in common variable immunodeficiency. Study observations and caveats: In common variable immunodeficiency, TCR beta chains reportedly carried fewer deletions and N-nucleotide insertions.

This clone was picked up a small number of times. Antigen: not known. The CDR3 goes on 3 residues after the read ends, and that part is filled in from the germline J gene. V was trimmed by 2 bases and J by 5 bases, leaving 7 bases between them. CDR3 length: 12 residues. CDR1 is MNHNS, CDR2 SASEGT, per germline. The assay was immunoSEQ multiplex PCR, and TCRdb's table has in-frame clones only and misses some. Singletons are absent from the sample, which has 25,000 to 30,000 clones. V gene TRBV6-1 combines with J gene TRBJ2-7, with D uncertain. This sequence originates from a human donor with common variable immunodeficiency. Sequencing input: peripheral blood mononuclear cells. The DNA read from the CDR3 is TGTGCCAGCAGTGAACTCTATCACGAG. It is translated as CASSELYHE. The whole CDR3 region reads CASSELYHEQYF.